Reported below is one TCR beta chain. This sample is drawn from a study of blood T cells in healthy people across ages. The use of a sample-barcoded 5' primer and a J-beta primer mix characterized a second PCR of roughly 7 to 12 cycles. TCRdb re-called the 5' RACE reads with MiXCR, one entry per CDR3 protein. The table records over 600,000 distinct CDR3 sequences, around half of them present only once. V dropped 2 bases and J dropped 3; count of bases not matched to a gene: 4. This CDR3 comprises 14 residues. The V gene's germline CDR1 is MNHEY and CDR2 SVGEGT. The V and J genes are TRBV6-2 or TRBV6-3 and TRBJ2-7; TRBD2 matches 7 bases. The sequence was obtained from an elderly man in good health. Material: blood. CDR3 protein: CASSYVGGVYEQYF. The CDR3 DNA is TGTGCCAGCAGTTACGTGGGAGGGGTCTACGAGCAGTACTTC.